These 20 T cell receptor beta chains were sequenced from one sample in a study of Ad26.COV2.S vaccination and SARS-CoV-2 variants. TCRdb keeps only in-frame clones here, not all; method: immunoSEQ multiplex PCR. The repertoire holds about 680,000 clones, with more than 80% as singletons. The sample's treatment: 15 to 20 received Ad26.COV2.S at low or high dose, single or two shots; several received placebo; per-sample allocation not given. Samples analyzed were those drawn on day 63 after the first vaccine or placebo injection. The material was peripheral blood, obtained in a trial of Ad26.COV2.S vaccine versus placebo. Every receptor here comes from a person between 18 and 59 years old who received the Ad26.COV2.S COVID-19 vaccine or a placebo.

The chain joins TRBV5-1 to TRBJ2-7; 8 bases agree with TRBD2. CDR1 and CDR2 (germline): SGHRS, YFSETQ. The CDR3 is made up of 15 amino acids. V lost 1 base and J lost 3; bases outside the gene matches: 6. The CDR3 loop is CASSLPVAGNYEQYF. In DNA form, the CDR3 reads TGCGCCAGCAGCTTGCCCGTAGCGGGGAACTACGAGCAGTACTTC.

The V gene is TRBV6-5, the J gene TRBJ1-5; TRBD1 agrees at 9 bases. From germline, CDR1 is MNHEY and CDR2 SVGAGI. The V segment lost 6 bases and the J segment 4 bases; nucleotides outside the gene matches: 4. This CDR3 has 14 residues. The CDR3 is CASSRGQGNQPQHF. As DNA, the CDR3 is TGTGCCAGCAGCCGGGGACAGGGAAATCAGCCCCAGCATTTT.

V gene TRBV5-4 combines with J gene TRBJ2-1, with a tentative D call TRBD2 (6 bases). Looked up from germline, CDR1 is SGHNT and CDR2 is YYREEE (reference sequence). Trimming stripped 4 bases from V and 13 bases from J, with 15 bases between. The CDR3 has 12 amino acids. The CDR3 spells CASSGEAQGQFF. The DNA of the CDR3 is TGTGCCAGCAGCGGGGAGGCGCAGGGACAGTTCTTC.

This clone was recorded a few times. V is TRBV7-9 and J is TRBJ1-1; D is ambiguous. This CDR3 is 13 amino acids long. The V end was cut by 2 bases, the J end by 1 base, with 5 bases between. Germline CDR1 SEHNR, CDR2 FQNEAQ (reference sequence). The CDR3 DNA reads as TGTGCCAGCAGCTTAATGGGGAACACTGAAGCTTTCTTT. It is translated as CASSLMGNTEAFF.

The chain couples TRBV7-2 to TRBJ1-5; D unclear. The CDR3 covers 16 residues. V was trimmed by 3 bases and J by 4 bases, leaving 16 bases between them. Germline V gene lookup returns CDR1 SGHTA and CDR2 FQGNSA. DNA of the CDR3: TGTGCCAGCAGCTTGGAACTCGGCAGACCAAATCAGCCCCAGCATTTT. The encoded protein is CASSLELGRPNQPQHF. Full variable domain (outside the CDR3, taken from reference TRBV7-2 and TRBJ1-5): GAGVSQSPSNKVTEKGKDVELRCDPISGHTALYWYRQSLGQGLEFLIYFQGNSAPDKSGLPSDRFSAERTGGSVSTLTIQRTQQEDSAVYLCASSLELGRPNQPQHFGDGTRLSIL.

This chain joins TRBV7-9 and TRBJ1-6, with D possibly TRBD1 on 6 matching bases. V was cut by 6 bases and J by 6 bases, with 12 bases left in between. The CDR3 is made up of 14 amino acids. The germline CDR1 and CDR2 sequences are SEHNR and FQNEAQ (reference sequence). CDR3 in DNA: TGTGCCAGCAGAGGTGAGGGGGGTAATTCACCCCTCCACTTT. It is translated as CASRGEGGNSPLHF.

In regard to this clone: Other DNA sequences from this sample encode an identical CDR3 as well. This rearrangement joins TRBV9 to TRBJ1-5; D is undetermined. There are 13 residues in the CDR3. The germline gives CDR1 SGDLS, CDR2 YYNGEE. Trimming stripped 0 bases from V and 4 bases from J, with 5 bases between. CDR3 loop: CASSVGSNQPQHF. The CDR3 DNA reads as TGTGCCAGCAGCGTAGGTAGTAATCAGCCCCAGCATTTT.

V is TRBV7-9 and J is TRBJ1-3, with D tentatively TRBD1 (6 bases). Trimming took 1 base from V and 0 from J, leaving 10 bases between them. The CDR3 runs 16 residues. From germline, CDR1 is SEHNR and CDR2 FQNEAQ (reference sequence). CDR3 amino acids: CASSLVGGVSGNTIYF. CDR3 bases: TGTGCCAGCAGCTTAGTAGGGGGAGTCTCTGGAAACACCATATATTTT.

Only one count was recorded for this clone. The chain uses TRBV5-5 and TRBJ1-6; 7 bases align to TRBD1. CDR3 size: 13 residues. V was pared by 6 bases and J by 10 bases, with 7 bases of the junction left unmatched. Germline CDR1 is SGHKS and CDR2 is YYEKEE (reference sequence). CDR3 sequence: CASTDRDGSPLHF. The CDR3 DNA follows: TGTGCCAGCACTGACAGGGACGGCTCACCCCTCCACTTT.

The gene calls are TRBV30 and TRBJ1-4, with D possibly TRBD1 on 5 matching bases. Trimming removed 4 bases at V and 8 bases at J, with 17 bases between. This CDR3 region has 14 residues. The V gene's germline CDR1 is GTSNPN and CDR2 SVGIG (reference sequence). The CDR3 is CAWNAGPGGEKLFF. CDR3 sequence (DNA): TGTGCCTGGAATGCCGGACCCGGGGGGGAAAAACTGTTTTTT.

This clone was seen once. The junction shows a germline mismatch at one end, possibly a read error. J is TRBJ1-1 and V is TRBV7-7; D is possibly TRBD1 (5 bases). The CDR3 length is 13 residues. Germline lookup yields CDR1 SSHAT and CDR2 FNYEAQ (reference sequence). DNA of the CDR3: TGTGCTAGCAGCTTAGACCAGGGTACTGAAGCTTTCTTT. Its translation is CASSLDQGTEAFF. Full variable domain (missing parts from reference TRBV7-7 and TRBJ1-1): GAGVSQSPRYKVTKRGQDVTLRCDPISSHATLYWYQQALGQGPEFLTYFNYEAQPDKSGLPSDRFSAERPEGSISTLTIQRTEQRDSAMYRCASSLDQGTEAFFGQGTRLTVV.

The chain carries TRBV12-5 and TRBJ2-7; unclear D gene. This CDR3 has 12 residues. The germline V gene has CDR1 LGHNT and CDR2 FRNRAP. The V end was cut by 10 bases, the J end by 4 bases, with 14 bases between. Here the CDR3 reads CAKYLRGYEQYF. In DNA form, the CDR3 reads TGTGCTAAGTATCTCAGAGGTTACGAGCAGTACTTC.

There are a few counts of this clone. V and J are TRBV29-1 and TRBJ1-5; D is undetermined. CDR3 length: 13 residues. CDR1 and CDR2 from the germline V gene are SQVTM and ANQGSEA. V was shortened by 3 bases and J by 3 bases, with 9 bases between the two germline ends. CDR3 sequence reads: CSVEVGLNQPQHF. CDR3 coding DNA: TGCAGCGTTGAGGTAGGACTCAATCAGCCCCAGCATTTT. Filled out from reference TRBV29-1 and TRBJ1-5, the complete variable domain reads SAVISQKPSRDICQRGTSLTIQCQVDSQVTMMFWYRQQPGQSLTLIATANQGSEATYESGFVIDKFPISRPNLTFSTLTVSNMSPEDSSIYLCSVEVGLNQPQHFGDGTRLSIL.

The chain employs TRBV6-2 or TRBV6-3 and TRBJ2-3; D uncertain. Per germline, CDR1 MNHEY and CDR2 SVGEGT. V was trimmed by 0 bases and J by 4 bases, leaving 8 bases between them. CDR3 length: 14 residues. This CDR3 is CASSYSSSSDTQYF. The CDR3 nucleotides are TGTGCCAGCAGTTACTCCTCTTCTTCAGATACGCAGTATTTT.

This chain joins TRBV5-1 and TRBJ2-2; TRBD1 is a possible D gene (6 bases). The CDR3 extends over 16 amino acids. Per germline, CDR1 SGHRS and CDR2 YFSETQ. V shed 0 bases and J shed 1 base, with 10 bases lying between them. This CDR3 reads CASSLAGQLNTGELFF. The CDR3, as DNA: TGCGCCAGCAGCTTGGCCGGACAGTTGAACACCGGGGAGCTGTTTTTT.

V usage is TRBV30 and J usage is TRBJ2-1; D is ambiguous. Germline CDR1 reads GTSNPN; CDR2 reads SVGIG (reference sequence). Trimming cost V 0 bases and J 0 bases, with 9 bases left between them. The CDR3 contains 15 residues. The CDR3 here is CAWSVGWASYNEQFF. As DNA, the CDR3 is TGTGCCTGGAGTGTAGGGTGGGCCTCCTACAATGAGCAGTTCTTC.

The chain joins TRBV4-3 to TRBJ1-2; no reliable D call. Germline lookup yields CDR1 LGHNA and CDR2 YSLEER. The CDR3 totals 15 residues. V lost 0 bases and J lost 3, with 11 bases in between. CDR3 amino acids: CASSQDASGDYGYTF. CDR3 DNA sequence: TGCGCCAGCAGCCAAGATGCCTCTGGAGACTATGGCTACACCTTC.

For the CDR3, the DNA is TGTGCCAGCAGCTTAGAGACAGGCTACACCGGGGAGCTGTTTTTT. It translates to CASSLETGYTGELFF. This sequence joins TRBV5-6 and TRBJ2-2; TRBD1 might be the D (6 bases). V was trimmed by 2 bases and J by 3 bases, leaving 11 bases between them. The CDR3 has 15 residues. From germline, CDR1 is SGHDT and CDR2 YYEEEE.

This clone appeared a single time. V gene TRBV5-4 combines with J gene TRBJ2-1; 7 nucleotides match TRBD1. From germline, CDR1 is SGHNT and CDR2 YYREEE (reference sequence). This CDR3 region has 16 residues. V was pared by 4 bases and J by 6 bases, with 13 bases of the junction left unmatched. CDR3 in amino acids: CASSRVGGGPGNEQFF. The CDR3 DNA is TGTGCCAGCAGCAGGGTAGGGGGCGGCCCGGGCAATGAGCAGTTCTTC.

The chain employs TRBV4-3 and TRBJ2-2; D is unresolved. The germline V and J ends were trimmed by 0 bases and 5 bases, with 13 bases remaining between them. The CDR3 loop spans 16 amino acids. Germline CDR1 LGHNA, CDR2 YSLEER. The CDR3 DNA follows: TGCGCCAGCAGCCAAGAGCAACCCACTCAGACCGGGGAGCTGTTTTTT. Residues: CASSQEQPTQTGELFF.